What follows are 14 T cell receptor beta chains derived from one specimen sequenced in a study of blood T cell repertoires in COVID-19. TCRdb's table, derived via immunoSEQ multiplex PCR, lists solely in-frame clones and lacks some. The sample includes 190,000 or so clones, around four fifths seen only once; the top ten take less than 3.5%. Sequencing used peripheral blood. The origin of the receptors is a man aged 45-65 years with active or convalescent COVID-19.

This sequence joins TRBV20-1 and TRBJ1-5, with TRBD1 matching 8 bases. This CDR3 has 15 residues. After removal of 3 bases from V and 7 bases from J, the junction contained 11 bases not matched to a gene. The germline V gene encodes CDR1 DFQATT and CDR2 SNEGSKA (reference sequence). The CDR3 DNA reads TGCAGTGCTAGTGAGGGACAGGCGGGTAGGCAGCCCCAGCATTTT. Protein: CSASEGQAGRQPQHF.

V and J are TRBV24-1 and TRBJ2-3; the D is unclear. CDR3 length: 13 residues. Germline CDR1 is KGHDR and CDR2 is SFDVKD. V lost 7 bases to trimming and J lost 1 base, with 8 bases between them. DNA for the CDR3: TGTGCCACCAGCCTGTCCCGCACAGATACGCAGTATTTT. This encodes CATSLSRTDTQYF.

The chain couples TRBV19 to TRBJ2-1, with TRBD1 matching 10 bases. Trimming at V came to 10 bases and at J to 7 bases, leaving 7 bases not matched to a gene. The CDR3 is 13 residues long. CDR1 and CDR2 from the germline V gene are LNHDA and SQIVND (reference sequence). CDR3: CATTGQGLNEQFF. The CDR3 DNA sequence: TGTGCCACCACGGGACAGGGGTTGAATGAGCAGTTCTTC.

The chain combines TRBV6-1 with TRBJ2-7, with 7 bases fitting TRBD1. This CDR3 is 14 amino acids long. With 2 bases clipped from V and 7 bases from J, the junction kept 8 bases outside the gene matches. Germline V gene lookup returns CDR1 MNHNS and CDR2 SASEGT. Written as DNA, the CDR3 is TGTGCCAGCAGTGAATACGAAGGGGGCGGTGAGCAGTACTTC. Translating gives CASSEYEGGGEQYF.

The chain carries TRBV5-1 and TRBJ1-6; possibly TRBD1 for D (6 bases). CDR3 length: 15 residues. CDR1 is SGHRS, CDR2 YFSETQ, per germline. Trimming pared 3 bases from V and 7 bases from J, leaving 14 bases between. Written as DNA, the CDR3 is TGCGCCAGCAGCTGGGATGGCAGGGGAAATTCACCCCTCCACTTT. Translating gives CASSWDGRGNSPLHF. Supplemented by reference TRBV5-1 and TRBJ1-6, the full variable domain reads KAGVTQTPRYLIKTRGQQVTLSCSPISGHRSVSWYQQTPGQGLQFLFEYFSETQRNKGNFPGRFSGRQFSNSRSEMNVSTLELGDSALYLCASSWDGRGNSPLHFGNGTRLTVT.

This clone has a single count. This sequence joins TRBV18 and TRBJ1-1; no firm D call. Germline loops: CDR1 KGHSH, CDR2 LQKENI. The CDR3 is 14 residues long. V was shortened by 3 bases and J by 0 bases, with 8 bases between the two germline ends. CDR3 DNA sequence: TGTGCCAGCTCACCTAGTAAATTGAACACTGAAGCTTTCTTT. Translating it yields CASSPSKLNTEAFF.

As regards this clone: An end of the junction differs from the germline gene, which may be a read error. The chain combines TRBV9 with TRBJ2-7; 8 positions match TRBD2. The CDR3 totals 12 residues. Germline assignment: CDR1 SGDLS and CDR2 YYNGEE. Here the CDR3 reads CASSRGGVPASF. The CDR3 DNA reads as TGTGCCAGCAGTCGGGGGGGGGTCCCCGCTAGTTTC.

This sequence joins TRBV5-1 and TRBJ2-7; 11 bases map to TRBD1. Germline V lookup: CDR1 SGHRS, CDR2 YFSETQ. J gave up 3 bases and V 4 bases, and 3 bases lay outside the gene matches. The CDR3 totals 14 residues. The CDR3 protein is CASSRGTGGYEQYF. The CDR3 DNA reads TGCGCCAGCAGCCGGGGGACAGGGGGCTACGAGCAGTACTTC.

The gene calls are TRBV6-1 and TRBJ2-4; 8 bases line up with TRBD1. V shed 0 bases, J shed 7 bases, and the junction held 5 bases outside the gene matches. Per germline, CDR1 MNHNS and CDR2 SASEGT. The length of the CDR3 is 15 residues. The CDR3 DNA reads TGTGCCAGCAGTGAAGCCACAGGGGGATGGAACATTCAGTACTTC. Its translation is CASSEATGGWNIQYF.

The CDR3 region has the DNA TGTGCCAGCAGCCCCCGTCTTCTCTCTGGAAACACCATATATTTT. Encoded protein: CASSPRLLSGNTIYF. The chain combines TRBV9 with TRBJ1-3; no definite D call. The CDR3 runs 15 residues. The V and J ends lost 4 bases and 0 bases respectively, with 11 bases between them. The V gene's germline CDR1 is SGDLS and CDR2 YYNGEE.

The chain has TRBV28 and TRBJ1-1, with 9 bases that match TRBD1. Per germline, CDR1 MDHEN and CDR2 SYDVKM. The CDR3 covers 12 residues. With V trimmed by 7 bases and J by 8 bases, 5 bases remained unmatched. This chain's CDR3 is CASNIQGAEAFF. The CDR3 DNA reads TGTGCCAGCAACATACAGGGGGCGGAAGCTTTCTTT.

CDR3 nucleotide sequence: TGTGCCAGCAGCTTAGATGGGACAGCCATCACTGAAGCTTTCTTT. Translated, it gives CASSLDGTAITEAFF. This chain links TRBV7-2 with TRBJ1-1; TRBD1 aligns across 7 bases. Germline CDR1 SGHTA, CDR2 FQGNSA. The junction had 6 bases not matched to a gene; V was cut back by 1 base and J by 4 bases. There are 15 residues in the CDR3.

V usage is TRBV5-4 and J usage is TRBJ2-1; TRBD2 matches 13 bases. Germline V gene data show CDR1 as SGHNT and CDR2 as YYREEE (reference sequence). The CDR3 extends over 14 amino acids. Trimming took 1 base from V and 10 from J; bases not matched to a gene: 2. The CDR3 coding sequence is TGTGCCAGCAGCTTGCTACTAGCGGGAGGGGAGCAGTTCTTC. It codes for CASSLLLAGGEQFF.

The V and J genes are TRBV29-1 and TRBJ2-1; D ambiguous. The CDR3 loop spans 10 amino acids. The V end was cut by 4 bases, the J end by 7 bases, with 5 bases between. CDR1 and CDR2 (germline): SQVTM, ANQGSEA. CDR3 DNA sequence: TGCAGCGTTGGAGCAAATGAGCAGTTCTTC. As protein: CSVGANEQFF.